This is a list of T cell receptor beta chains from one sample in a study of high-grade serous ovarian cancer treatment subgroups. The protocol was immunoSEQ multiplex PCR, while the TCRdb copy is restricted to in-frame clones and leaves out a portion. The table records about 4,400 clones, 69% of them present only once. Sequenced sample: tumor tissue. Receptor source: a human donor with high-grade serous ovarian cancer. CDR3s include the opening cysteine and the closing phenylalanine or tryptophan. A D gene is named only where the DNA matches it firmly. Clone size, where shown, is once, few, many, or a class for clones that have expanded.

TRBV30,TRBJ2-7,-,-,CAWSVLRGEEQYF,TGTGCCTGGAGTGTACTAAGAGGGGAGGAGCAGTACTTC
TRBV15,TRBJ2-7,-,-,CATSRDRGRYEQYF,TGTGCCACCAGCAGAGACAGGGGAAGATACGAGCAGTACTTC
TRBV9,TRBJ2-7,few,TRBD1,CASSVGDRAYEQYF,TGTGCCAGCAGCGTAGGGGACAGGGCCTACGAGCAGTACTTC
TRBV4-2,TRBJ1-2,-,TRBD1,CASSPQVGGIYGYTF,TGTGCCAGCAGCCCCCAGGTAGGGGGCATCTATGGCTACACCTTC
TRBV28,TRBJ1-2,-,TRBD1,CASKGGRLSLYGYTF,TGTGCCAGCAAAGGGGGCAGACTAAGCCTCTATGGCTACACCTTC
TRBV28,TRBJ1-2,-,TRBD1,CASSLWGDRGQYNYGYTF,TGTGCCAGCAGTTTATGGGGTGACAGGGGGCAGTATAACTATGGCTACACCTTC
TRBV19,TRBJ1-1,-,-,CASSEGQMNTEAFF,TGTGCCAGTAGTGAAGGACAGATGAACACTGAAGCTTTCTTT
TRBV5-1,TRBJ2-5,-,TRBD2,CASRLRGGLETQYF,TGCGCCAGCAGGTTGCGGGGGGGCCTAGAGACCCAGTACTTC
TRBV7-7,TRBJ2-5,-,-,CASSLVGQGGETQYF,TGTGCCAGCAGCTTAGTGGGGCAGGGAGGCGAGACCCAGTACTTC
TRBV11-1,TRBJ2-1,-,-,CASTFPPSYNEQFF,TGTGCCAGCACCTTCCCCCCATCCTACAATGAGCAGTTCTTC
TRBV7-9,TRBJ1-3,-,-,CASSSGGNTIYF,TGTGCCAGCAGCTCGGGGGGAAACACCATATATTTT
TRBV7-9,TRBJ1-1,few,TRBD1,CASSQTGGYTEAFF,TGTGCCAGCTCTCAGACAGGGGGCTACACTGAAGCTTTCTTT
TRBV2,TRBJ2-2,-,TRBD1,CASSTDRGVTGELFF,TGTGCCAGCAGTACTGACAGGGGTGTCACCGGGGAGCTGTTTTTT
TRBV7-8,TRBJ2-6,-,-,CASSLVGAAGANVLTF,TGTGCCAGCAGCTTAGTTGGGGCAGCTGGGGCCAACGTCCTGACTTTC
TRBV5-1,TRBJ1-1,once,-,CASSFLAQDLTEAFF,TGCGCCAGCAGCTTCTTAGCGCAGGACTTAACTGAAGCTTTCTTT
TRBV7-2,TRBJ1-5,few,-,CASSLEGRYGQPQHF,TGTGCCAGCAGCTTAGAGGGCAGGTACGGCCAGCCCCAGCATTTT
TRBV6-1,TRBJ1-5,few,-,CASKGINSNQPQHF,TGTGCCAGCAAGGGCATAAATAGCAATCAGCCCCAGCATTTT
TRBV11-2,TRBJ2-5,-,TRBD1,CASSARRDRQETQYF,TGTGCCAGCAGCGCGCGCCGGGACAGACAAGAGACCCAGTACTTC
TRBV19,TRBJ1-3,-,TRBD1,CASSPRPGQGKIHSGNTIYF,TGTGCCAGTAGTCCCCGCCCGGGACAGGGGAAAATACACTCTGGAAACACCATATATTTT
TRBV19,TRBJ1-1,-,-,CATNQGVNTEAFF,TGTGCCACAAACCAGGGAGTGAACACTGAAGCTTTCTTT
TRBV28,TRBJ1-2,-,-,CASSLSADYGYTF,TGTGCCAGCAGTCTATCCGCCGACTATGGCTACACCTTC
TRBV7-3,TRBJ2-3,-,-,CASSLGDTSTDTQYF,TGTGCCAGCAGCTTAGGGGACACAAGCACAGATACGCAGTATTTT
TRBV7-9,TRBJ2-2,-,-,CASRTPGPVDAGELFF,TGTGCCAGCAGAACCCCGGGGCCCGTCGATGCCGGGGAGCTGTTTTTT
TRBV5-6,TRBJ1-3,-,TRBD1,CASSLNTGAGNTIYF,TGTGCCAGCAGTTTAAACACAGGGGCTGGAAACACCATATATTTT
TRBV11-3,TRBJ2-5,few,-,CASSLGFRQGGETQYF,TGTGCCAGCAGCTTAGGTTTTCGGCAGGGCGGTGAGACCCAGTACTTC
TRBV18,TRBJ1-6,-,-,CASSPQGQPNNSPLHF,TGTGCCAGCTCTCCCCAAGGACAGCCTAATAATTCACCCCTCCACTTT
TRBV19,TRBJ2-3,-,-,CASSSPRQGRGGRGVEGTDTQYF,TGTGCCAGTAGCTCCCCGAGGCAGGGGAGGGGGGGGCGGGGAGTTGAGGGCACAGATACGCAGTATTTT